The 13 T cell receptor beta chains below were found in one sample sequenced in a study of shared clonotypes between healthy human individuals. TCRdb's copy holds only in-frame clones and misses some; the assay was immunoSEQ multiplex PCR. The repertoire consists of some 2,500,000 clones, with approximately 93% occurring once and the leading ten covering 0.36%. Material for sequencing was naive CD4+ T cells from PBMCs. The subset is: CD45RA+ positively selected. The receptors stem from a man in his late teens or twenties in good health. Some clones in this sample may be carry-over from other donors' samples.

This rearrangement joins TRBV7-2 to TRBJ2-3; D gene ambiguous. The CDR3 contains 15 residues. Germline assignment: CDR1 SGHTA and CDR2 FQGNSA. V lost 3 bases and J 1 base, leaving 11 bases between the germline ends. CDR3: CASSLVSRGTDTQYF. CDR3 in DNA: TGTGCCAGCAGCTTGGTTAGTAGGGGCACAGATACGCAGTATTTT.

DNA for the CDR3: TGCGCCAGCAGCGCAAGCCAGGTTGGCGGCTACACCTTC. It translates to CASSASQVGGYTF. This sequence joins TRBV10-1 and TRBJ1-2; D is unclear. Germline V gene lookup returns CDR1 WNHNN and CDR2 SYGVQD (reference sequence). Between the trimmed V and J ends, which lost 6 bases and 8 bases, there was a span of 16 bases. This CDR3 region has 13 residues.

V gene TRBV2 combines with J gene TRBJ1-2; D possibly corresponds to TRBD1 (5 bases). Trimming took off 6 bases at V and 10 bases at J, with 21 bases between the two ends. Germline CDR1 SNHLY, CDR2 FYNNEI. The CDR3 runs 14 residues. DNA for the CDR3: TGTGCCAGCAGGGACCCGGTGGGGCCCTTCTTCTACACCTTC. Its translation: CASRDPVGPFFYTF.

The genes are TRBV4-1 and TRBJ1-3; a weak D match, TRBD1 (5 bases). V was trimmed by 2 bases and J by 0 bases, leaving 8 bases between them. The germline gives CDR1 MGHRA, CDR2 YSYEKL. The CDR3 has 15 amino acids. As DNA, the CDR3 is TGCGCCAGCAGCCAAACAGGTTTCTCTGGAAACACCATATATTTT. Its protein product is CASSQTGFSGNTIYF.

This chain links TRBV28 with TRBJ2-7; D is unclear. The CDR3 sequence is 13 residues long. V was trimmed by 6 bases and J by 2 bases, leaving 11 bases between them. Germline V gene sequence: CDR1 MDHEN, CDR2 SYDVKM. CDR3 sequence reads: CASRWGGAYEQYF. CDR3 in DNA: TGTGCCAGCAGGTGGGGTGGGGCCTACGAGCAGTACTTC.

On this clone: One end of the junction varies from germline; a read error may be responsible. The chain is built from TRBV6-5 and TRBJ2-7, with 9 nucleotides matching TRBD1. This CDR3 has 12 residues. CDR1 is MNHEY and CDR2 is SVGAGI in the germline V gene. The CDR3 sequence is CASSSGTGLRNF. In DNA form, the CDR3 reads TGTGCCAGCAGCTCCGGGACAGGGTTGAGGAACTTC.

The CDR3 reads CASSLEGLSYGYTF. CDR3 coding DNA: TGCGCCAGCAGCTTGGAAGGGTTGAGCTATGGCTACACCTTC. The genes are TRBV5-1 and TRBJ1-2, with D unclear. This CDR3 has 14 residues. CDR1 is SGHRS and CDR2 is YFSETQ in the germline V gene. V was trimmed by 0 bases and J by 4 bases, leaving 10 bases between them. Full variable domain (remainder filled in from reference TRBV5-1 and TRBJ1-2): KAGVTQTPRYLIKTRGQQVTLSCSPISGHRSVSWYQQTPGQGLQFLFEYFSETQRNKGNFPGRFSGRQFSNSRSEMNVSTLELGDSALYLCASSLEGLSYGYTFGSGTRLTVV.

The chain uses TRBV28 and TRBJ2-7; 8 positions agree with TRBD1. V shed 6 bases, J shed 6 bases, and the junction held 16 bases outside the gene matches. Per germline, CDR1 MDHEN and CDR2 SYDVKM. The CDR3 contains 16 residues. The DNA of the CDR3 is TGTGCCAGCAGCCTTATCATGCCAGGGGGCTCCAGCGAGCAGTACTTC. It codes for CASSLIMPGGSSEQYF.

The V and J genes are TRBV6-5 and TRBJ1-4; no definite D call. Germline CDR1 and CDR2: MNHEY and SVGAGI. V was pared by 8 bases and J by 8 bases, with 9 bases between. This CDR3 has 11 residues. In DNA, the CDR3 is TGTGCCAGCGTCCAAGGGGAAAAACTGTTTTTT. Protein: CASVQGEKLFF.

The chain recombines TRBV15 with TRBJ2-1; D tentatively fits TRBD1 or TRBD2 (6 bases each). Germline assignment: CDR1 LNHNV and CDR2 YYDKDF (reference sequence). Trimming left V 5 bases short and J 15 bases short, with 23 bases between. CDR3 length: 14 residues. The CDR3 here is CATSGTGGRGLLFF. In nucleotides, the CDR3 is TGTGCCACCAGCGGAACCGGGGGCCGAGGGCTCTTGTTCTTC.

This sequence joins TRBV7-2 and TRBJ1-6; D uncertain. Looked up from germline, CDR1 is SGHTA and CDR2 is FQGNSA. CDR3 length: 15 residues. V lost 1 base and J lost 7, with 11 bases in between. CDR3 protein: CASSLVFPGNSPLHF. CDR3 DNA: TGTGCCAGCAGCTTAGTTTTCCCGGGGAATTCACCCCTCCACTTT. Filled out from reference TRBV7-2 and TRBJ1-6, the complete variable domain reads GAGVSQSPSNKVTEKGKDVELRCDPISGHTALYWYRQSLGQGLEFLIYFQGNSAPDKSGLPSDRFSAERTGGSVSTLTIQRTQQEDSAVYLCASSLVFPGNSPLHFGNGTRLTVT.

The J gene is TRBJ2-2, the V gene TRBV30; 12 bases align to TRBD2. V dropped 7 bases and J dropped 6; count of bases not matched to a gene: 9. CDR3 size: 15 residues. Germline V lookup: CDR1 GTSNPN, CDR2 SVGIG (reference sequence). CDR3 sequence: CASPGTSGPAGELFF. In nucleotides, the CDR3 is TGTGCCTCCCCTGGGACTAGCGGGCCCGCCGGGGAGCTGTTTTTT.

V is TRBV5-1 and J is TRBJ2-1; tentative D call: TRBD1 (5 bases). Trimming cost V 1 base and J 7 bases, with 18 bases left between them. CDR3 length: 16 residues. Germline V gene lookup returns CDR1 SGHRS and CDR2 YFSETQ. CDR3 nucleotides: TGCGCCAGCAGCTTGCTAGTACCTATGACAGAAAATGAGCAGTTCTTC. Amino acid sequence: CASSLLVPMTENEQFF. Drawing the rest from reference TRBV5-1 and TRBJ2-1, the complete variable domain is KAGVTQTPRYLIKTRGQQVTLSCSPISGHRSVSWYQQTPGQGLQFLFEYFSETQRNKGNFPGRFSGRQFSNSRSEMNVSTLELGDSALYLCASSLLVPMTENEQFFGPGTRLTVL.